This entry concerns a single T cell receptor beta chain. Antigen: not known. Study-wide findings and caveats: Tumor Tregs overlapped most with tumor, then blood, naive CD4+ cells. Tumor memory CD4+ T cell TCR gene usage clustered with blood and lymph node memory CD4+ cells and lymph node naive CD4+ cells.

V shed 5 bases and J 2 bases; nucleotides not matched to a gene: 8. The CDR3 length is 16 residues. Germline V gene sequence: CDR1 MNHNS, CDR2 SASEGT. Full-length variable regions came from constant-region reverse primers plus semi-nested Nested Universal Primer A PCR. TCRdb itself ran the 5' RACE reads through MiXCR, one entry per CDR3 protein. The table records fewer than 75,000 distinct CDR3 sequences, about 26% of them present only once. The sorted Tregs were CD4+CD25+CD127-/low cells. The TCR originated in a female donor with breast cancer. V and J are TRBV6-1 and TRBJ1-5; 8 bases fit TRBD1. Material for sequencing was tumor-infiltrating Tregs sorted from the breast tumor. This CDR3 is CASSSRTGIGNQPQHF. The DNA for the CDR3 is TGTGCCAGCAGTTCAAGGACAGGGATCGGCAATCAGCCCCAGCATTTT.